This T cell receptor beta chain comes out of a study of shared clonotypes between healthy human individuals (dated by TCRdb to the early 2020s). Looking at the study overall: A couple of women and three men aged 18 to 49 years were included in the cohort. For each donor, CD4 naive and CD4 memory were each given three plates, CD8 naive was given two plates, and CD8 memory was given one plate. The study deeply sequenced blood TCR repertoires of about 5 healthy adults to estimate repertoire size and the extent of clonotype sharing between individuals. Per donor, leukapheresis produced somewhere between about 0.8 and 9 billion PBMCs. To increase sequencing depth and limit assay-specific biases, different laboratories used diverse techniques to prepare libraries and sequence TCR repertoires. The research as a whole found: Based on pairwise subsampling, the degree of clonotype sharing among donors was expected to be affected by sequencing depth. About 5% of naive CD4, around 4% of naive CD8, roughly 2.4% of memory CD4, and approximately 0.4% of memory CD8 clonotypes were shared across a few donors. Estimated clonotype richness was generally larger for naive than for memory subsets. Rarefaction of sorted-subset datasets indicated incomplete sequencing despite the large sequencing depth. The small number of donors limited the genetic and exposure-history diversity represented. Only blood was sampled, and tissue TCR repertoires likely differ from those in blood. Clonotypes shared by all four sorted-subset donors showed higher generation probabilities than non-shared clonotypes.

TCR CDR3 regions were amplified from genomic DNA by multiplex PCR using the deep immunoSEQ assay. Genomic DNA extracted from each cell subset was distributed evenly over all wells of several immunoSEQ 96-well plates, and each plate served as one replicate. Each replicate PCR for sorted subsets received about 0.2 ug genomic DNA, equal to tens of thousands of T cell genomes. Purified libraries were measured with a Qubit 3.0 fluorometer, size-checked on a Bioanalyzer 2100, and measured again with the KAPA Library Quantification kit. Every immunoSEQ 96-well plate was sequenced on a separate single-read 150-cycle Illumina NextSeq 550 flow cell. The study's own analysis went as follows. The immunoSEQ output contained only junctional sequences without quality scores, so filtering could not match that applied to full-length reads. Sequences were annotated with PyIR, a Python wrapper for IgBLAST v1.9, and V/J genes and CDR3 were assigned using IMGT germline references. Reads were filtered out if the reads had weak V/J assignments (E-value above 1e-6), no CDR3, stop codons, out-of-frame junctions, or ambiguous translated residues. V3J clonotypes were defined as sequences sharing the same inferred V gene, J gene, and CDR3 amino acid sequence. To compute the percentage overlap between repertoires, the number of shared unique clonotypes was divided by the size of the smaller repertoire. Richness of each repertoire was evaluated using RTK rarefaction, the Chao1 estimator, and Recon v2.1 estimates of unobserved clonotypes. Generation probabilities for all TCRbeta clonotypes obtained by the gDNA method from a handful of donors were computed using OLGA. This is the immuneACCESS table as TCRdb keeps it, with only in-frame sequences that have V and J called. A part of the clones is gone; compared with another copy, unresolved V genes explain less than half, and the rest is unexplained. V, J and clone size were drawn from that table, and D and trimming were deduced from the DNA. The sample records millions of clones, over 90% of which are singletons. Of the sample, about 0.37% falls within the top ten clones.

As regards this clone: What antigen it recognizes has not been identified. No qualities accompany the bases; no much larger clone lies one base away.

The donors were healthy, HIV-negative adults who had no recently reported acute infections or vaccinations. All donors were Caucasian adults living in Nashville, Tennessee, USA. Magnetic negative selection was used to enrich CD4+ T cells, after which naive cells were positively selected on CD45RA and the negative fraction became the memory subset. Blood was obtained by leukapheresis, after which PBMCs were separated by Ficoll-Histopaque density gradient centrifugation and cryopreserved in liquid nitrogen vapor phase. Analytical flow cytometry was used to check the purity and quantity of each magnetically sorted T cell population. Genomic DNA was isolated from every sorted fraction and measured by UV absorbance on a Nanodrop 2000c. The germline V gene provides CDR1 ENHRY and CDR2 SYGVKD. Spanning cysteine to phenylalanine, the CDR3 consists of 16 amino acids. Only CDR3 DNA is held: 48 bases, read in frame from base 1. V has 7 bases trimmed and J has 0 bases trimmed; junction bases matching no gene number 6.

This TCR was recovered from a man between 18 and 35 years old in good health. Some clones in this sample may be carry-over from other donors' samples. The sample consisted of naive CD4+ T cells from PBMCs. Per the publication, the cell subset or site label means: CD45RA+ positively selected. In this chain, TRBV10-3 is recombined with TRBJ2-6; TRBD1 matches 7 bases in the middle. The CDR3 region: CAIMGQLFSGANVLTF. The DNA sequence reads TGTGCCATCATGGGACAGCTGTTCTCTGGGGCCAACGTCCTGACTTTC.